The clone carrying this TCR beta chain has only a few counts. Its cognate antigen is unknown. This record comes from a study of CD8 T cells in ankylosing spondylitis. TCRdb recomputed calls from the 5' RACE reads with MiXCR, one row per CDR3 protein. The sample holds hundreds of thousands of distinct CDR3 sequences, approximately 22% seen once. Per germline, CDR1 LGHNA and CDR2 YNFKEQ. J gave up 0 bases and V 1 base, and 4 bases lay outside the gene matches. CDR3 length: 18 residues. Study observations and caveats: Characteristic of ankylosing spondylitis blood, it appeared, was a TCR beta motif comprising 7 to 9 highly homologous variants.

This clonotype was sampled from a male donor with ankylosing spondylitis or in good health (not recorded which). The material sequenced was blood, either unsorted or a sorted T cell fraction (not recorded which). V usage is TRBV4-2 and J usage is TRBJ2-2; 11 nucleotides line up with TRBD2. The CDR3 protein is CASSQGLAGSPNTGELFF. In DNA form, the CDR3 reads TGTGCCAGCAGCCAAGGACTAGCGGGGAGTCCGAACACCGGGGAGCTGTTTTTT.